Below are 8 T cell receptor beta chains sequenced from a single sample in a study of blood T cell repertoires in COVID-19 (dated by TCRdb to 2020 to 2022). Library construction relied on the immunoSEQ multiplex PCR assay. Held by TCRdb, this immuneACCESS table contains in-frame sequences only and omits some clones. Under half of the omission traces to an unresolved V gene where checked; the cause of the rest is unknown. The sample table holds approximately 150,000 clones, of which about nine tenths were seen once. The ten top clones hold over 9% of the sample. The sequenced material came from PBMCs or T cells enriched from blood (not recorded which). These receptors came from a man in his 60s who had recovered from COVID-19.

Here the CDR3 DNA reads TGTGCCAGCAGCTTTTCTGGACAGGGTCAGGGAAACACCATATATTTT. It encodes CASSFSGQGQGNTIYF. The chain has TRBV7-2 and TRBJ1-3, with 8 bases that match TRBD1. J was trimmed by 4 bases and V by 3 bases; bases with no gene match: 8. From germline, CDR1 is SGHTA and CDR2 FQGNSA. The CDR3 runs to 16 residues.

In this sample, this clone turned up once. The chain links TRBV9 to TRBJ1-5; TRBD1 aligns across 8 bases. This CDR3 spans 17 amino acids. CDR1 is SGDLS, CDR2 YYNGEE, per germline. V shed 0 bases and J 1 base; nucleotides not matched to a gene: 6. The CDR3 nucleotides read TGTGCCAGCAGCGTAGTGGACAGGGTGGGAAGCAATCAGCCCCAGCATTTT. It translates to CASSVVDRVGSNQPQHF.

A word on this clone: One end of the junction varies from germline; a read error may be responsible. The CDR3 region is CASSADSDSLF. Here the CDR3 DNA reads TGTGCCAGCAGCGCCGACAGCGACTCCCTCTTT. This sequence joins TRBV5-4 and TRBJ1-1, with D tentatively TRBD1 (5 bases). This CDR3 comprises 11 residues. Germline V lookup: CDR1 SGHNT, CDR2 YYREEE (reference sequence).

This chain joins TRBV10-1 and TRBJ1-5; possibly TRBD1 for D (5 bases). Germline V lookup: CDR1 WNHNN, CDR2 SYGVQD (reference sequence). V was trimmed by 4 bases and J by 3 bases, leaving 7 bases between them. The CDR3 is made up of 13 amino acids. DNA of the CDR3: TGCGCCAGCAGTGTAGGGGTCAATCAGCCCCAGCATTTT. It encodes CASSVGVNQPQHF.

This clone was seen a handful of times. V is TRBV9 and J is TRBJ1-1, with D unresolved. V lost 0 bases to trimming and J lost 7 bases, with 7 bases between them. This CDR3 has 12 amino acids. Germline CDR1 is SGDLS and CDR2 is YYNGEE. CDR3 in DNA: TGTGCCAGCAGCGTAGAGCCCGGTGAAGCTTTCTTT. Translating gives CASSVEPGEAFF.

The chain carries TRBV5-1 and TRBJ1-5; maybe TRBD1 (5 bases). The germline V gene has CDR1 SGHRS and CDR2 YFSETQ. Trimming shortened V by 1 base and J by 0 bases, and 8 bases separated the two germline ends. CDR3 size: 15 residues. The DNA of the CDR3 is TGCGCCAGCAGCTTGCAGGGCAATAGCAATCAGCCCCAGCATTTT. Protein: CASSLQGNSNQPQHF.

This chain connects TRBV4-1 to TRBJ2-7; TRBD1 matches at 7 bases. Trimming removed 1 base from V and 1 base from J; junction bases left unmatched: 7. This CDR3 is built from 16 residues. Germline CDR1 MGHRA, CDR2 YSYEKL. The CDR3 DNA sequence: TGCGCCAGCAGCCAAGCGATTTCGGGACAGTCCTACGAGCAGTACTTC. Translation gives CASSQAISGQSYEQYF.

The rearrangement uses TRBV6-6 and TRBJ2-2; TRBD1 matches 10 bases. The germline V gene encodes CDR1 MNHNY and CDR2 SVGAGI (reference sequence). This CDR3 region has 14 residues. The V and J ends lost 6 bases and 7 bases, in that order; junction bases with no gene match: 5. The CDR3 nucleotides read TGTGCCAGCAGCCAGGGACAGGGGCGCGGGGAGCTGTTTTTT. This gives the protein CASSQGQGRGELFF.